Each of the 27 T cell receptor beta chains below was sequenced from the same sample in a study of blood T cell repertoires in COVID-19. Clones were sequenced by immunoSEQ multiplex PCR, and TCRdb holds only the in-frame ones, with some missing. Counted here are 250,000 to 350,000 clones, 90% occurring once; the ten biggest clones make up 3.5% to 4.5%. The sample consisted of PBMCs or T cells enriched from blood (not recorded which). The receptors come from a woman between 18 and 29 years old with acute COVID-19.

The rearrangement links TRBV11-3 to TRBJ1-1; D is ambiguous. Trimming pared 4 bases from V and 6 bases from J, leaving 9 bases between. CDR1 and CDR2 from the germline V gene are SGHNT and YENEEA. CDR3 length: 12 amino acids. The CDR3 reads CASSSRSPEAFF. CDR3 coding DNA: TGTGCCAGCAGCTCCCGGTCCCCTGAAGCTTTCTTT.

The genes are TRBV2 and TRBJ1-1; unclear D gene. Germline CDR1 is SNHLY and CDR2 is FYNNEI. The CDR3 extends over 19 amino acids. The V gene lost 3 bases and the J gene lost 0 bases, with 23 bases spanning the gap. CDR3 amino acids: CASSDHPGRALGMNTEAFF. For the CDR3, the DNA is TGTGCCAGCAGTGATCATCCGGGTCGCGCCCTCGGCATGAACACTGAAGCTTTCTTT.

This clone was recorded once. The chain uses TRBV28 and TRBJ1-1; D gene ambiguous. Germline CDR1 MDHEN, CDR2 SYDVKM. V gave up 6 bases and J gave up 4 bases, with 12 bases separating them. CDR3 length: 13 amino acids. This chain's CDR3 is CASSPLPGTEAFF. For the CDR3, the DNA is TGTGCCAGCAGCCCCCTCCCGGGCACTGAAGCTTTCTTT.

The rearrangement uses TRBV5-1 and TRBJ2-1; 7 nucleotides match TRBD1. The CDR3 has 15 residues. Germline-derived CDR1 and CDR2 are SGHRS and YFSETQ. V shed 3 bases, J shed 7 bases, and the junction held 10 bases outside the gene matches. CDR3 DNA: TGCGCCAGCAGCTCCAGACAGGGAATGGGAAATGAGCAGTTCTTC. It codes for CASSSRQGMGNEQFF.

V is TRBV5-1 and J is TRBJ2-1; weak D call: TRBD1 (7 bases). This CDR3 has 15 residues. The V end lost 3 bases, the J end lost 3 bases, and 13 bases lay between the germline ends. Germline lookup yields CDR1 SGHRS and CDR2 YFSETQ. CDR3 region: CASSSTGTFYNEQFF. CDR3 sequence (DNA): TGCGCCAGCAGCTCGACAGGGACTTTCTACAATGAGCAGTTCTTC.

With regard to this clone: A read error may produce the germline difference seen at one junction end. The chain combines TRBV5-8 with TRBJ1-6; D remains unclear. This CDR3 region has 11 residues. The V gene's germline CDR1 is SGHTS and CDR2 YDEGEE. The chain's CDR3 is CASSFRGNKLF. CDR3 nucleotide sequence: TGTGCCAGCAGCTTCCGGGGTAACAAACTTTTT.

The CDR3 DNA reads TGTGCCAGCAGCCCGCTAGCGGGAGGCACAGATACGCAGTATTTT. Translation gives CASSPLAGGTDTQYF. The V call is TRBV11-3, the J call TRBJ2-3, with 10 bases lining up with TRBD2. V trimming: 5 bases; J trimming: 1 base; junction bases outside the gene matches: 3. Germline V lookup: CDR1 SGHNT, CDR2 YENEEA. This CDR3 has 15 residues. The full variable domain, in which reference TRBV11-3 and TRBJ2-3 provide the parts outside the CDR3, is EAGVVQSPRYKIIEKKQPVAFWCNPISGHNTLYWYLQNLGQGPELLIRYENEEAVDDSQLPKDRFSAERLKGVDSTLKIQPAELGDSAVYLCASSPLAGGTDTQYFGPGTRLTVL.

This rearrangement joins TRBV6-5 to TRBJ2-3; 10 nucleotides line up with TRBD1. This CDR3 is built from 14 residues. The germline CDR1 and CDR2 sequences are MNHEY and SVGAGI. V was pared by 6 bases and J by 6 bases, with 6 bases of the junction left unmatched. CDR3 in DNA: TGTGCCAGCAGCTCGGACAGGGGGAGGGATACGCAGTATTTT. Translated: CASSSDRGRDTQYF.

CDR3 sequence (DNA): TGTGCCACCAGCAGAGATAAGGGACAGGGGGGAGAGACCCAGTACTTC. It codes for CATSRDKGQGGETQYF. The rearrangement uses TRBV15 and TRBJ2-5, with TRBD1 identical over 11 bases. The V and J ends lost 0 bases and 4 bases, in that order; junction bases with no gene match: 4. This CDR3 is 16 amino acids long. Germline V gives CDR1 LNHNV, CDR2 YYDKDF (reference sequence).

The genes are TRBV21-1 and TRBJ1-3. TRBV21-1 is a pseudogene. The CDR3 has 16 amino acids. The CDR3 spells CASSKMWRDSGNTIYF. CDR3 DNA: TGTGCCAGCAGCAAAATGTGGAGGGACTCTGGAAACACCATATATTTT.

The V and J genes are TRBV21-1 and TRBJ1-2; TRBD1, the table's D call, was not compared with the DNA. TRBV21-1 is tagged as a pseudogene. The CDR3 has 16 amino acids. The CDR3 DNA reads as TGTGCCAGCAGCAAAGGGGCAGGGGGAGCTAACTATGGCTACACCTTC. It codes for CASSKGAGGANYGYTF.

V usage is TRBV2 and J usage is TRBJ2-2; perhaps TRBD2 as D (5 bases). This CDR3 region has 14 residues. Trimming took 8 bases from V and 6 from J, leaving 16 bases between them. CDR1 and CDR2 from the germline V gene are SNHLY and FYNNEI. The CDR3 protein is CASAAWSGAGELFF. The CDR3 region has the DNA TGTGCCAGCGCCGCGTGGTCCGGGGCCGGGGAGCTGTTTTTT.

This clone is a singleton in its sample. V and J are TRBV11-3 and TRBJ2-3, with a tentative D call TRBD1 (6 bases). Germline V gives CDR1 SGHNT, CDR2 YENEEA. The CDR3 sequence is 14 residues long. Deletions cut 8 bases from V and 2 bases from J, with 14 bases between. The CDR3 sequence is CASRSGQTTDTQYF. The CDR3 region has the DNA TGTGCCAGCCGCTCCGGACAGACCACAGATACGCAGTATTTT. The full variable domain, rest sourced from reference TRBV11-3 and TRBJ2-3, is EAGVVQSPRYKIIEKKQPVAFWCNPISGHNTLYWYLQNLGQGPELLIRYENEEAVDDSQLPKDRFSAERLKGVDSTLKIQPAELGDSAVYLCASRSGQTTDTQYFGPGTRLTVL.

The chain recombines TRBV2 with TRBJ2-1, with 9 bases aligning to TRBD1. Looked up from germline, CDR1 is SNHLY and CDR2 is FYNNEI. The J segment lost 4 bases and the V segment lost 7 bases, leaving 8 bases of the junction unmatched. This CDR3 is built from 15 residues. The CDR3 loop is CASTLGGTGYNEQFF. In DNA form, the CDR3 reads TGTGCCAGCACCCTCGGAGGGACAGGGTACAATGAGCAGTTCTTC.

V gene TRBV27 combines with J gene TRBJ2-2, with D possibly matching TRBD1 (5 bases). With 3 bases removed from V and 4 bases from J, the gap between germline ends came to 9 bases. Looked up from germline, CDR1 is MNHEY and CDR2 is SMNVEV (reference sequence). CDR3 length: 14 residues. Here the CDR3 reads CASSLGPGTGELFF. CDR3 in DNA: TGTGCCAGCAGTTTGGGGCCTGGCACCGGGGAGCTGTTTTTT.

The V call is TRBV30, the J call TRBJ2-5; 7 nucleotides line up with TRBD2. Germline V gene data show CDR1 as GTSNPN and CDR2 as SVGIG (reference sequence). The CDR3 is 15 residues long. V was clipped by 0 bases and J by 5 bases; unmatched bases: 9. The CDR3 loop reads CAWSVVGGRSETQYF. The DNA for the CDR3 is TGTGCCTGGAGTGTAGTGGGCGGGAGAAGTGAGACCCAGTACTTC.

The chain couples TRBV5-1 to TRBJ1-6; possibly TRBD1 for D (5 bases). The CDR3 has 14 amino acids. The germline V gene encodes CDR1 SGHRS and CDR2 YFSETQ. The V gene lost 6 bases and the J gene lost 7 bases, with 14 bases spanning the gap. In DNA form, the CDR3 reads TGCGCCAGCACCTTCGGGGGGAGCAATTCACCCCTCCACTTT. Translated: CASTFGGSNSPLHF.

The gene calls are TRBV6-1 and TRBJ2-7; weak D call: TRBD2 (5 bases). Germline CDR1 is MNHNS and CDR2 is SASEGT. The CDR3 consists of 17 residues. V was pared by 0 bases and J by 0 bases, with 15 bases between. For the CDR3, the DNA is TGTGCCAGCAGTGAAGCGCGGGCAGACTATACCTCCTACGAGCAGTACTTC. Its translation: CASSEARADYTSYEQYF.

This clone was counted a single time. The rearrangement joins TRBV5-1 to TRBJ1-5, with a possible D match to TRBD1 (5 bases). V was trimmed by 1 base and J by 8 bases, leaving 13 bases between them. Germline V gives CDR1 SGHRS, CDR2 YFSETQ. The CDR3 totals 14 residues. CDR3 nucleotides: TGCGCCAGCAGCTTGAGTCAGGGCACGGAGCCCCAGCATTTT. This codes for CASSLSQGTEPQHF.

The chain employs TRBV5-6 and TRBJ1-2, with TRBD1 matching over 8 bases. V was pared by 5 bases and J by 4 bases, with 7 bases of the junction left unmatched. Per the germline V gene, CDR1 is SGHDT and CDR2 is YYEEEE. The CDR3 totals 14 residues. This chain's CDR3 is CASRRQGIGYGYTF. The CDR3 region has the DNA TGTGCCAGCAGGCGACAGGGGATCGGCTATGGCTACACCTTC.

The chain employs TRBV11-2 and TRBJ1-2; D is unclear. Germline CDR1 reads SGHAT; CDR2 reads FQNNGV. The ends were cut back, 0 bases at V and 4 bases at J, with 6 bases in the middle. There are 13 residues in the CDR3. The CDR3 sequence: CASSLEESYGYTF. DNA of the CDR3: TGTGCCAGCAGCTTAGAGGAGAGCTATGGCTACACCTTC.

The genes are TRBV3-1 (or the pseudogene TRBV3-2) and TRBJ1-4; possibly TRBD1 for D (5 bases). V lost 1 base to trimming and J lost 4 bases, with 13 bases between them. The CDR3 length is 16 residues. Germline V gene lookup returns CDR1 LGHDT and CDR2 YNNKEL (reference sequence). CDR3 bases: TGTGCCAGCAGCCAAGGGATGACAGCCGGTAATGAAAAACTGTTTTTT. It translates to CASSQGMTAGNEKLFF.

The rearrangement uses TRBV9 and TRBJ2-7; 12 bases are shared with TRBD1. CDR3 size: 15 residues. Germline loops: CDR1 SGDLS, CDR2 YYNGEE. V shed 2 bases, J shed 5 bases, and the junction held 5 bases outside the gene matches. CDR3 region: CASSVTGTGGDEQYF. The CDR3 DNA follows: TGTGCCAGCAGCGTTACCGGGACAGGGGGCGACGAGCAGTACTTC.

V gene TRBV27 combines with J gene TRBJ1-1; TRBD1 is a possible D gene (5 bases). Deletions cut 1 base from V and 11 bases from J, with 14 bases between. CDR3 length: 13 residues. Germline values: CDR1 MNHEY, CDR2 SMNVEV (reference sequence). CDR3 nucleotides: TGTGCCAGCAGTTTATTCGGGGGGAGCGAGGCTTTCTTT. Its protein is CASSLFGGSEAFF.

The chain couples TRBV18 to TRBJ2-1; 15 positions match TRBD2. Germline V gives CDR1 KGHSH, CDR2 LQKENI. CDR3 length: 15 amino acids. V lost 6 bases, J lost 9 bases, and 6 bases stayed unmatched. CDR3 nucleotide sequence: TGTGCCAGCTCTGAGGGACTAGCGGGAGGCATTGAGCAGTTCTTC. Protein sequence: CASSEGLAGGIEQFF.

This clone has only a few counts. CDR3 amino acids: CASGEFSGNTIYF. The CDR3 region has the DNA TGTGCCAGTGGAGAGTTCTCTGGAAACACCATATATTTT. The chain combines TRBV19 with TRBJ1-3; unclear D gene. Germline V CDR1 and CDR2: LNHDA, SQIVND (reference sequence). Trimming stripped 8 bases from V and 0 bases from J, with 8 bases between. This CDR3 is 13 amino acids long.

The V call is TRBV18, the J call TRBJ1-2, with TRBD1 matching over 7 bases. From germline, CDR1 is KGHSH and CDR2 LQKENI. J lost 5 bases, V lost 4 bases, and 7 bases had no gene match. This CDR3 is 14 amino acids long. CDR3 residues: CASSQEGGWYGYTF. The CDR3 DNA reads as TGTGCCAGCTCACAAGAAGGGGGCTGGTATGGCTACACCTTC.